Below are 24 T cell receptor beta chains sequenced from a single sample in a study of lymphopenia after photon versus proton radiotherapy. Some clones are missing from TCRdb's copy, which holds only in-frame ones; the method was immunoSEQ multiplex PCR. The table shows about 12,000 clones, with around 92% occurring only once. The specimen comprised peripheral blood, sampled from a patient treated with proton-based radiotherapy. These receptors came from a man aged 55 to 70 with pancreatic cancer.

CDR3 protein: CASSFQVPGELFF. In nucleotides, the CDR3 is TGTGCCAGCAGTTTCCAGGTTCCCGGGGAGCTGTTTTTT. The rearrangement joins TRBV28 to TRBJ2-2; no clear D gene. Deletions cut 3 bases from V and 6 bases from J, with 8 bases between. Germline V gene data show CDR1 as MDHEN and CDR2 as SYDVKM. The CDR3 consists of 13 residues.

J is TRBJ1-5 and V is TRBV2, with no clear D. The germline V and J ends were trimmed by 6 bases and 2 bases, with 11 bases remaining between them. The CDR3 runs to 14 residues. Germline V gene sequence: CDR1 SNHLY, CDR2 FYNNEI. CDR3 nucleotides: TGTGCCAGCAGCCTAACCCAGGGCAATCAGCCCCAGCATTTT. This gives the protein CASSLTQGNQPQHF. Combining the CDR3 with reference TRBV2 and TRBJ1-5 gives the whole variable domain EPEVTQTPSHQVTQMGQEVILRCVPISNHLYFYWYRQILGQKVEFLVSFYNNEISEKSEIFDDQFSVERPDGSNFTLKIRSTKLEDSAMYFCASSLTQGNQPQHFGDGTRLSIL.

J is TRBJ2-2 and V is TRBV27; D might be TRBD2 (7 bases). CDR1 is MNHEY, CDR2 SMNVEV, per germline (reference sequence). This CDR3 comprises 16 residues. The V end was cut by 4 bases, the J end by 4 bases, with 16 bases between. CDR3: CASSSPFGGLTGELFF. The CDR3 bases are TGTGCCAGCAGTTCCCCTTTCGGGGGGCTCACCGGGGAGCTGTTTTTT.

V is TRBV7-8 and J is TRBJ2-5; no clear D. This CDR3 has 15 residues. V was trimmed by 1 base and J by 9 bases, leaving 18 bases between them. CDR1 and CDR2 (germline): SGHVS, FQNEAQ. CDR3 sequence: CASSLVPGSAEAQYF. The CDR3 bases are TGTGCCAGCAGCTTAGTCCCCGGCAGCGCCGAAGCCCAGTACTTC.

This chain links TRBV7-9 with TRBJ2-6, with a possible D match to TRBD2 (5 bases). Germline CDR1 reads SEHNR; CDR2 reads FQNEAQ (reference sequence). This CDR3 spans 16 amino acids. V lost 5 bases, J lost 3 bases, and 14 bases lay in between. CDR3 loop: CASSPVKGSGANVLTF. The CDR3 DNA follows: TGTGCCAGCAGCCCCGTTAAAGGGAGTGGGGCCAACGTCCTGACTTTC.

The J gene is TRBJ1-2, the V gene TRBV29-1, with D possibly TRBD1 on 5 matching bases. Germline CDR1 SQVTM, CDR2 ANQGSEA. V was cut by 6 bases and J by 6 bases, with 8 bases left in between. This CDR3 spans 10 amino acids. CDR3: CSVDSDGYTF. CDR3 nucleotide sequence: TGCAGCGTCGACAGCGATGGCTACACCTTC.

The chain recombines TRBV19 with TRBJ1-4; D is ambiguous. This CDR3 comprises 13 residues. Trimming shortened V by 5 bases and J by 5 bases, and 9 bases separated the two germline ends. Germline-derived CDR1 and CDR2 are LNHDA and SQIVND (reference sequence). The CDR3 sequence: CASSLLKNEKLFF. The DNA of the CDR3 is TGTGCCAGTAGTCTACTAAAAAATGAAAAACTGTTTTTT.

Here the CDR3 reads CSVEVPRLLDTQYF. For the CDR3, the DNA is TGCAGCGTTGAAGTTCCTAGGCTTTTAGATACGCAGTATTTT. The chain uses TRBV29-1 and TRBJ2-3; D remains ambiguous. Trimming took 1 base from V and 5 from J, leaving 13 bases between them. The CDR3 loop spans 14 amino acids. Germline CDR1 reads SQVTM; CDR2 reads ANQGSEA.

The V and J genes are TRBV18 and TRBJ2-1; 8 positions agree with TRBD1. The CDR3 is 14 amino acids. The V and J ends lost 3 bases and 3 bases, in that order; junction bases with no gene match: 1. The germline V gene encodes CDR1 KGHSH and CDR2 LQKENI. For the CDR3, the DNA is TGTGCCAGCTCACCGGGACAGGACTACAATGAGCAGTTCTTC. Translating gives CASSPGQDYNEQFF.

This rearrangement joins TRBV11-3 to TRBJ2-6; 10 nucleotides match TRBD2. The germline V gene has CDR1 SGHNT and CDR2 YENEEA. The CDR3 is 18 residues long. The J segment lost 0 bases and the V segment lost 5 bases, leaving 7 bases of the junction unmatched. As DNA, the CDR3 is TGTGCCAGCAGCCAGACTAGCGGGTTGAGCTCTGGGGCCAACGTCCTGACTTTC. Residues: CASSQTSGLSSGANVLTF.

V usage is TRBV19 and J usage is TRBJ2-5; 10 bases agree with TRBD1. J was trimmed by 2 bases and V by 8 bases; bases with no gene match: 11. The germline gives CDR1 LNHDA, CDR2 SQIVND (reference sequence). This CDR3 comprises 16 residues. CDR3 in DNA: TGTGCCAGTCGGCACGGGGACAGGGGTGTACAAGAGACCCAGTACTTC. It specifies CASRHGDRGVQETQYF. Full variable domain (rest looked up from reference TRBV19 and TRBJ2-5): DGGITQSPKYLFRKEGQNVTLSCEQNLNHDAMYWYRQDPGQGLRLIYYSQIVNDFQKGDIAEGYSVSREKKESFPLTVTSAQKNPTAFYLCASRHGDRGVQETQYFGPGTRLLVL.

The genes are TRBV29-1 and TRBJ2-1; D gene unclear. This CDR3 has 13 residues. The V gene's germline CDR1 is SQVTM and CDR2 ANQGSEA. V was shortened by 2 bases and J by 3 bases, with 8 bases between the two germline ends. CDR3 in amino acids: CSVEWGNYNEQFF. The CDR3 coding sequence is TGCAGCGTTGAATGGGGAAACTACAATGAGCAGTTCTTC.

The rearrangement joins TRBV6-5 to TRBJ2-7, with a weak D call TRBD2 (6 bases). CDR1 and CDR2 (germline): MNHEY, SVGAGI. V was pared by 2 bases and J by 6 bases, with 17 bases between. The CDR3 sequence is 15 residues long. CDR3 bases: TGTGCCAGCAGTTACGATGGCGTGGGAGCGGGCGAGCAGTACTTC. Translation gives CASSYDGVGAGEQYF.

This chain joins TRBV29-1 and TRBJ2-7, with 10 positions matching TRBD1. The germline V gene has CDR1 SQVTM and CDR2 ANQGSEA. This CDR3 has 14 amino acids. V shed 5 bases, J shed 4 bases, and the junction held 8 bases outside the gene matches. CDR3 DNA: TGCAGCGTTTCTGGGGACAGGGGACATTACGAGCAGTACTTC. Translation gives CSVSGDRGHYEQYF.

The J gene is TRBJ2-7, the V gene TRBV5-1; 14 nucleotides match TRBD2. Losses at the gene ends were 7 bases for V and 5 bases for J; bases not matched to a gene: 5. This CDR3 has 14 amino acids. CDR1 SGHRS and CDR2 YFSETQ come from the germline V gene. The CDR3 is CASGGTSGRNEQYF. The CDR3 region has the DNA TGCGCCAGCGGCGGGACTAGCGGGAGAAACGAGCAGTACTTC.

The chain employs TRBV19 and TRBJ2-2; D may be TRBD1 or TRBD2 (5 bases each). V lost 6 bases and J lost 8, with 19 bases in between. CDR1 and CDR2 from the germline V gene are LNHDA and SQIVND (reference sequence). This CDR3 is built from 15 residues. In nucleotides, the CDR3 is TGTGCCAGTAGGTCCCGGGACCGTGACTGGGGGGAGCTGTTTTTT. It yields the protein CASRSRDRDWGELFF.

The genes are TRBV27 and TRBJ2-1; 9 bases agree with TRBD1. Germline lookup yields CDR1 MNHEY and CDR2 SMNVEV (reference sequence). With 1 base clipped from V and 3 bases from J, the junction kept 7 bases outside the gene matches. This CDR3 comprises 17 residues. DNA for the CDR3: TGTGCCAGCAGTTTATTGGGGGGACAGGGATACTACAATGAGCAGTTCTTC. It codes for CASSLLGGQGYYNEQFF.

This chain links TRBV11-3 with TRBJ2-3; 7 bases fit TRBD2. CDR3 length: 14 residues. CDR1 is SGHNT and CDR2 is YENEEA in the germline V gene. J gave up 1 base and V 5 bases, and 3 bases lay outside the gene matches. The CDR3 sequence: CASSATSGTDTQYF. The CDR3 DNA reads as TGTGCCAGCAGCGCCACTAGCGGCACAGATACGCAGTATTTT.

V and J are TRBV18 and TRBJ1-1; possibly TRBD1 for D (5 bases). The CDR3 contains 15 residues. Germline V CDR1 and CDR2: KGHSH, LQKENI. The V and J ends lost 1 base and 1 base respectively, with 10 bases between them. CDR3 residues: CASSPLSGSNTEAFF. The CDR3 coding sequence is TGTGCCAGCTCACCACTCTCAGGGTCGAACACTGAAGCTTTCTTT.

The J gene is TRBJ1-5, the V gene TRBV6-1; D is ambiguous. The CDR3 extends over 13 amino acids. CDR1 and CDR2 from the germline V gene are MNHNS and SASEGT. V shed 5 bases and J shed 0 bases, with 5 bases lying between them. CDR3 DNA: TGTGCCAGCAGTCAATATAGCAATCAGCCCCAGCATTTT. Amino acids: CASSQYSNQPQHF.

The chain is built from TRBV7-2 and TRBJ2-1; 11 nucleotides line up with TRBD2. V lost 5 bases and J lost 3; bases outside the gene matches: 9. The CDR3 totals 17 residues. The germline CDR1 and CDR2 sequences are SGHTA and FQGNSA. The CDR3 region is CASSGSGRGGIYNEQFF. The CDR3 nucleotides are TGTGCCAGCAGCGGTAGCGGGAGGGGGGGAATCTACAATGAGCAGTTCTTC.

J is TRBJ2-5 and V is TRBV19; D is undetermined. V gave up 6 bases and J gave up 3 bases, with 11 bases separating them. Germline CDR1 is LNHDA and CDR2 is SQIVND (reference sequence). The CDR3 totals 13 residues. This CDR3 is CASSPWEEETQYF. The CDR3 nucleotides read TGTGCCAGTAGCCCCTGGGAAGAAGAGACCCAGTACTTC. Combining the CDR3 with reference TRBV19 and TRBJ2-5 gives the whole variable domain DGGITQSPKYLFRKEGQNVTLSCEQNLNHDAMYWYRQDPGQGLRLIYYSQIVNDFQKGDIAEGYSVSREKKESFPLTVTSAQKNPTAFYLCASSPWEEETQYFGPGTRLLVL.

The rearrangement links TRBV14 to TRBJ2-7, with 12 bases fitting TRBD2. The CDR3 is 17 residues long. Germline CDR1 and CDR2: SGHDN and FVKESK. The V gene end was trimmed by 1 base and the J gene end by 4 bases; junction bases not matched to a gene: 8. In DNA form, the CDR3 reads TGTGCCAGCAGCCAAGGTAAACTAGCGGGAGGCTGGTACGAGCAGTACTTC. Its translation is CASSQGKLAGGWYEQYF.

V and J are TRBV9 and TRBJ1-2; 7 nucleotides line up with TRBD1. Per germline, CDR1 SGDLS and CDR2 YYNGEE. The trim removed 6 bases at V and 8 bases at J, leaving 13 bases unmatched. This CDR3 spans 14 amino acids. The CDR3 loop reads CASTPGQAARGYTF. The CDR3 bases are TGTGCCAGCACCCCCGGACAGGCCGCTCGGGGCTACACCTTC.